This T cell receptor (beta chain) was observed in a study of T cell repertoires in ileal Crohn's disease. Study-wide background: Every patient was operated on for stricturing (roughly 61%) or penetrating (39%) complications. Study results and limitations: Clonal expansions were more frequent in active smokers than non-smokers at surgery.

The protocol was immunoSEQ multiplex PCR, while the TCRdb copy is restricted to in-frame clones and leaves out a portion. Counted here are 7,000 to 9,500 clones, roughly four fifths occurring once; the ten biggest clones make up 4.8%. Eligibility required adulthood, ileal or ileocolonic Crohn's disease and indicated ileocolonic resection. Germline V gives CDR1 MNHNY, CDR2 SVGAGI (reference sequence). This CDR3 comprises 15 residues. J lost 2 bases, V lost 6 bases, and 9 bases had no gene match. In the case of this clone: Its antigen is undetermined.

The clonotype originates from an adult with Crohn's disease. The gene calls are TRBV6-6 and TRBJ2-5, with 7 bases that match TRBD2. What was sequenced was ileal tissue. CDR3 DNA: TGTGCCAGCAGCCCCCGGACTAGTTTACAAGAGACCCAGTACTTC. It encodes CASSPRTSLQETQYF.